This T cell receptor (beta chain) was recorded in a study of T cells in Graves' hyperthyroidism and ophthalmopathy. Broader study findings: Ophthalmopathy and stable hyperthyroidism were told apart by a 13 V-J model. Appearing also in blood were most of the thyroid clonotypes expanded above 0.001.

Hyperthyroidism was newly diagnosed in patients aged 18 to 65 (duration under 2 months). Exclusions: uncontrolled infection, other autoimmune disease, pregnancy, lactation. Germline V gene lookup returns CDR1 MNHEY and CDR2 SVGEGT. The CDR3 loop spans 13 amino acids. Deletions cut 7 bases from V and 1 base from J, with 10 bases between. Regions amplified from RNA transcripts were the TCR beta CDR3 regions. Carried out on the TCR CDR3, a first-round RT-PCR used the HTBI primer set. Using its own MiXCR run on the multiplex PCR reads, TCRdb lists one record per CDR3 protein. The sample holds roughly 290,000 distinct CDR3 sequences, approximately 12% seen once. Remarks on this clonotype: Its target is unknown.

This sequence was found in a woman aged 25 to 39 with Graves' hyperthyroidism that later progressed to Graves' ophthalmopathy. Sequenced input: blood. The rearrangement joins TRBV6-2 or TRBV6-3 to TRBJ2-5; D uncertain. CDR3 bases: TGTGCCAGCACCCAACAGATCCAAGAGACCCAGTACTTC. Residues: CASTQQIQETQYF.